One sample yielded the 23 T cell receptor beta chains listed below, sequenced in a study of beta chain features in type 1 diabetes. The investigators reverse transcribed all of the isolated RNA, so they sequenced expressed TCRB transcripts. The protocol was immunoSEQ multiplex PCR, while the TCRdb copy is restricted to in-frame clones and leaves out a portion. The data hold 810,000 or so clones, with 17% observed a single time. The material sequenced was naive CD4+ T cells from blood. These receptors originate from a woman between 18 and 29 years old in good health.

The sample holds a few counts of this clone. The chain carries TRBV27 and TRBJ2-2; no clear D gene. The CDR3 has 16 residues. Germline V gene lookup returns CDR1 MNHEY and CDR2 SMNVEV (reference sequence). Trimming cost V 5 bases and J 1 base, with 14 bases left between them. The CDR3 DNA sequence: TGTGCCAGCAGTCCTTATGGAGCGCAGAACACCGGGGAGCTGTTTTTT. It specifies CASSPYGAQNTGELFF.

This chain uses TRBV19 with TRBJ2-5; 11 bases are shared with TRBD2. V lost 6 bases to trimming and J lost 2 bases; unmatched junction nucleotides: 8. The CDR3 is made up of 16 amino acids. CDR1 LNHDA and CDR2 SQIVND come from the germline V gene (reference sequence). The CDR3 protein is CASSPGLADPQETQYF. The CDR3 region has the DNA TGTGCCAGTAGCCCGGGACTAGCGGACCCACAAGAGACCCAGTACTTC.

CDR3 region: CASSDRNPGTLGGVTQYF. CDR3 coding DNA: TGCGCCAGCAGCGACCGTAACCCCGGGACCCTGGGCGGGGTGACCCAGTACTTC. The V and J genes are TRBV5-1 and TRBJ2-5; tentatively, D is TRBD2 (6 bases). Germline lookup yields CDR1 SGHRS and CDR2 YFSETQ. There are 18 residues in the CDR3. V lost 4 bases to trimming and J lost 7 bases, with 29 bases between them.

This sequence joins TRBV2 and TRBJ2-5; TRBD2 agrees at 7 bases. V was clipped by 7 bases and J by 4 bases; unmatched bases: 6. Germline V lookup: CDR1 SNHLY, CDR2 FYNNEI. The CDR3 covers 13 residues. DNA of the CDR3: TGTGCCAGCAACCTCAGGGAGGGAGAGACCCAGTACTTC. Translating it yields CASNLREGETQYF.

The chain recombines TRBV28 with TRBJ2-7; maybe TRBD1 (6 bases). The V end lost 6 bases, the J end lost 3 bases, and 18 bases lay between the germline ends. This CDR3 spans 15 amino acids. Germline lookup yields CDR1 MDHEN and CDR2 SYDVKM. DNA for the CDR3: TGTGCCAGCAGAGTTATCGGGACAAAATTCTACGAGCAGTACTTC. It codes for CASRVIGTKFYEQYF.

V usage is TRBV18 and J usage is TRBJ2-7, with D unclear. Germline V gene lookup returns CDR1 KGHSH and CDR2 LQKENI. The CDR3 totals 17 residues. V was clipped by 3 bases and J by 3 bases, with 21 bases between them. CDR3 bases: TGTGCCAGCTCACCGAGGACCCGGCTCCACCCATACTACGAGCAGTACTTC. Amino acids: CASSPRTRLHPYYEQYF.

This clone was seen a handful of times. The V call is TRBV7-3, the J call TRBJ2-3; no reliable D call. The CDR3 contains 13 residues. The germline V gene has CDR1 SGHTA and CDR2 FQGTGA. Trimming took 5 bases from V and 6 from J, leaving 12 bases between them. Here the CDR3 reads CASSIKMGDTQYF. CDR3 sequence (DNA): TGTGCCAGCAGCATTAAGATGGGTGATACGCAGTATTTT.

CDR3 region: CASSLGTLSREQFF. For the CDR3, the DNA is TGTGCCAGCAGCTTAGGGACGCTCTCGAGGGAGCAGTTCTTC. The genes are TRBV7-2 and TRBJ2-1, with no clear D. V lost 1 base to trimming and J lost 10 bases, with 14 bases between them. The CDR3 is 14 residues long. Germline V gene lookup returns CDR1 SGHTA and CDR2 FQGNSA.

This clone was detected only a few times. This chain links TRBV10-3 with TRBJ2-2; D uncertain. CDR3 length: 13 residues. The germline V gene has CDR1 ENHRY and CDR2 SYGVKD. V shed 2 bases and J shed 6 bases, with 7 bases lying between them. The CDR3 DNA sequence: TGTGCCATCAGTGAGAGGCCCGCCGGGGAGCTGTTTTTT. Translated: CAISERPAGELFF.

This rearrangement joins TRBV11-3 to TRBJ2-7; 8 bases agree with TRBD2. Germline trimming cut 5 bases from V and 3 bases from J; bases unmatched to any gene: 6. The CDR3 length is 14 residues. The germline gives CDR1 SGHNT, CDR2 YENEEA. For the CDR3, the DNA is TGTGCCAGCAGCCGCGGGGGGACAAGCTACGAGCAGTACTTC. Its protein product is CASSRGGTSYEQYF.

The chain carries TRBV5-4 and TRBJ2-7, with D perhaps matching TRBD1 (6 bases). Deletions cut 0 bases from V and 7 bases from J, with 8 bases between. The CDR3 runs 12 residues. Germline CDR1 reads SGHNT; CDR2 reads YYREEE (reference sequence). In DNA, the CDR3 is TGTGCCAGCAGCTTGGGCAGGGGAGAGCAGTACTTC. It encodes CASSLGRGEQYF.

The V gene is TRBV7-6, the J gene TRBJ2-7; 13 positions agree with TRBD2. The CDR3 runs to 17 residues. The germline CDR1 and CDR2 sequences are SGHVS and FNYEAQ. With V trimmed by 5 bases and J by 1 base, 8 bases remained unmatched. As DNA, the CDR3 is TGTGCCAGCAGCCGCGGACTAGCGGGAGACTCATCCTACGAGCAGTACTTC. It specifies CASSRGLAGDSSYEQYF.

The chain carries TRBV11-2 and TRBJ2-5; TRBD2 is a possible D gene (6 bases). Trimming stripped 5 bases from V and 7 bases from J, with 20 bases between. This CDR3 spans 15 amino acids. Germline CDR1 and CDR2: SGHAT and FQNNGV. The CDR3 DNA reads as TGTGCCAGCAGCCTGCGGGGCCGCTATCCGGGGACCCAGTACTTC. This encodes CASSLRGRYPGTQYF.

V is TRBV27 and J is TRBJ2-1, with TRBD2 matching 9 bases. There are 16 residues in the CDR3. The V gene's germline CDR1 is MNHEY and CDR2 SMNVEV (reference sequence). V lost 8 bases and J lost 2; bases outside the gene matches: 10. DNA of the CDR3: TGTGCCAGCCCTAATACCGGGACTAGCACCTACAATGAGCAGTTCTTC. This codes for CASPNTGTSTYNEQFF.

This sequence joins TRBV11-3 and TRBJ2-1; 8 positions agree with TRBD1. Losses at the gene ends were 5 bases for V and 8 bases for J; bases not matched to a gene: 11. In germline, CDR1 is SGHNT, CDR2 YENEEA. This CDR3 has 15 amino acids. The DNA for the CDR3 is TGTGCCAGCAGCCTCGGACAGGGAAGTATAGATGAGCAGTTCTTC. It yields the protein CASSLGQGSIDEQFF.

This clone has just a few counts. CDR3 region: CASSSASGSGDEQFF. The CDR3 DNA follows: TGTGCCAGCAGCTCGGCTAGCGGGAGTGGGGATGAGCAGTTCTTC. V and J are TRBV5-4 and TRBJ2-1, with 10 bases identical to TRBD2. J gave up 8 bases and V 3 bases, and 8 bases lay outside the gene matches. This CDR3 spans 15 amino acids. Looked up from germline, CDR1 is SGHNT and CDR2 is YYREEE (reference sequence).

Comments on this clone: The same CDR3 arises from other DNA sequences in this sample as well. The J gene is TRBJ1-5, the V gene TRBV6-1; unclear D gene. Trimming removed 3 bases from V and 5 bases from J, with 2 bases in between. Germline CDR1 reads MNHNS; CDR2 reads SASEGT. The CDR3 totals 11 residues. CDR3 protein: CASSDYQPQHF. The CDR3 DNA sequence: TGTGCCAGCAGTGACTATCAGCCCCAGCATTTT.

In this sample, this clone turned up a few times. The chain links TRBV5-1 to TRBJ1-1; D unclear. Germline CDR1 SGHRS, CDR2 YFSETQ. Between the trimmed V and J ends, which lost 2 bases and 2 bases, there was a span of 7 bases. The CDR3 has 13 residues. CDR3 nucleotides: TGCGCCAGCAGCTTAGCTAGAAACACTGAAGCTTTCTTT. It yields the protein CASSLARNTEAFF.

V and J are TRBV4-1 and TRBJ1-4; perhaps TRBD1 as D (5 bases). The germline V gene has CDR1 MGHRA and CDR2 YSYEKL. The CDR3 sequence is 15 residues long. Trimming cost V 0 bases and J 8 bases, with 13 bases left between them. The chain's CDR3 is CASSQDYRLQEKLFF. The CDR3 DNA follows: TGCGCCAGCAGCCAAGATTACAGGCTTCAGGAAAAACTGTTTTTT.

This chain connects TRBV14 to TRBJ1-2, with D hard to call. Trimming took off 5 bases at V and 7 bases at J, with 14 bases between the two ends. Germline CDR1 is SGHDN and CDR2 is FVKESK. This CDR3 comprises 13 residues. The CDR3 DNA is TGTGCCAGCAGCACTCAGGCGCGGACTGGCTACACCTTC. This codes for CASSTQARTGYTF.

In its sample, this clone was seen once. The V call is TRBV7-2, the J call TRBJ2-7, with a tentative D call TRBD1 (7 bases). The CDR3 covers 14 residues. Germline CDR1 reads SGHTA; CDR2 reads FQGNSA. With 1 base removed from V and 6 bases from J, the gap between germline ends came to 13 bases. The CDR3: CASSLGRGQGEQYF. The CDR3 region has the DNA TGTGCCAGCAGCTTAGGGAGGGGGCAAGGCGAGCAGTACTTC.

The CDR3 DNA reads as TGCGCCAGCAGCTTGAATACGAACACCGGGGAGCTGTTTTTT. Translating gives CASSLNTNTGELFF. This rearrangement joins TRBV5-1 to TRBJ2-2; D is uncertain. Germline V CDR1 and CDR2: SGHRS, YFSETQ. Trimming stripped 1 base from V and 0 bases from J, with 4 bases between. This CDR3 region has 14 residues. Full variable domain (missing parts from reference TRBV5-1 and TRBJ2-2): KAGVTQTPRYLIKTRGQQVTLSCSPISGHRSVSWYQQTPGQGLQFLFEYFSETQRNKGNFPGRFSGRQFSNSRSEMNVSTLELGDSALYLCASSLNTNTGELFFGEGSRLTVL.

The table lists this clone with a few counts. The chain combines TRBV25-1 with TRBJ1-2, with D maybe TRBD1 (5 bases). The CDR3 has 14 amino acids. Trimming stripped 3 bases from V and 7 bases from J, with 15 bases between. Germline V gene sequence: CDR1 MGHDK, CDR2 SYGVNS. The CDR3 DNA reads TGTGCCAGCAGTGAGACTAGTCGGGACGGTGGCTACACCTTC. This codes for CASSETSRDGGYTF.